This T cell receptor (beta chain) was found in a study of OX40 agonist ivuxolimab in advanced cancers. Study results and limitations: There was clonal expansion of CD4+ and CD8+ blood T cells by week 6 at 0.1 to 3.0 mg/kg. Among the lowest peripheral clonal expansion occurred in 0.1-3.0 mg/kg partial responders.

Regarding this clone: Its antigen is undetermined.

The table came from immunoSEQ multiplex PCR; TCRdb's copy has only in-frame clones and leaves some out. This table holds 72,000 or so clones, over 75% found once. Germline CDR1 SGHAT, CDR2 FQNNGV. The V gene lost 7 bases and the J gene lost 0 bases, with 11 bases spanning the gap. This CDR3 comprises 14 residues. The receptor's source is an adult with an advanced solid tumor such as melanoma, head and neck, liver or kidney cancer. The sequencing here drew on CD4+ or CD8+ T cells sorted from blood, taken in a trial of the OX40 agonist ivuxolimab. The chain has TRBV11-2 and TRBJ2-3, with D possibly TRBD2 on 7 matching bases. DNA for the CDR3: TGTGCCAGCAAGGGGGAGGGAAGCACAGATACGCAGTATTTT. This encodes CASKGEGSTDTQYF.